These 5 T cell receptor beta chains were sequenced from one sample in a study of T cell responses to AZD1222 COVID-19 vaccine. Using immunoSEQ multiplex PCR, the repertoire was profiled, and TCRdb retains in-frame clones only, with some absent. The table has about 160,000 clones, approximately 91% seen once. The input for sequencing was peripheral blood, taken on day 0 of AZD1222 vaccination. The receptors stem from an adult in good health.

The CDR3 DNA sequence: TGTGCTAGTGGTTTGCTCTATTCCGGGACAGGGAAGACTACTAATGAAAAACTGTTTTTT. Its translation: CASGLLYSGTGKTTNEKLFF. This chain links TRBV12-5 with TRBJ1-4; 9 bases agree with TRBD1. Germline CDR1 reads LGHNT; CDR2 reads FRNRAP. V was clipped by 2 bases and J by 2 bases; unmatched bases: 15. The CDR3 consists of 20 residues.

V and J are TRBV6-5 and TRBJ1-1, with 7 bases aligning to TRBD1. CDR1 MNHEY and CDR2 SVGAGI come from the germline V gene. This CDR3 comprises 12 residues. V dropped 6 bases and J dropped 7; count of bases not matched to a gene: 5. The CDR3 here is CASRNQGDEAFF. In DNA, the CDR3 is TGTGCCAGCAGAAACCAGGGGGATGAAGCTTTCTTT.

The chain's CDR3 is CASSPGQGPETQYF. The CDR3 nucleotides are TGTGCCAGCAGCCCGGGACAGGGCCCAGAGACCCAGTACTTC. The chain has TRBV11-3 and TRBJ2-5; 9 bases are a match to TRBD1. There are 14 residues in the CDR3. Per germline, CDR1 SGHNT and CDR2 YENEEA. Losses at the gene ends were 5 bases for V and 4 bases for J; bases not matched to a gene: 5.

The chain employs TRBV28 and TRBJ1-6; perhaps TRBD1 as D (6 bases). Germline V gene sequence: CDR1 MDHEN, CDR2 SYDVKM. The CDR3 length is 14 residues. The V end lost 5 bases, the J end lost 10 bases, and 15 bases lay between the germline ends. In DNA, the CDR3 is TGTGCCAGCAGTCACAGGGAAAGGGGCTCACCCCTCCACTTT. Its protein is CASSHRERGSPLHF.

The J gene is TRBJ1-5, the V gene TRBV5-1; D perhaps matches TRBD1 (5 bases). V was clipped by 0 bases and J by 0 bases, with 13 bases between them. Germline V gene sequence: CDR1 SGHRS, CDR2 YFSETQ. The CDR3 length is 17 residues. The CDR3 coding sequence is TGCGCCAGCAGCTTGGCCGGGGGGTCGGATAGCAATCAGCCCCAGCATTTT. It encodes CASSLAGGSDSNQPQHF.